The 22 T cell receptor beta chains below all came from one sample that was sequenced in a study of T cell responses to AZD1222 COVID-19 vaccine. Generated by immunoSEQ multiplex PCR, the TCRdb table keeps only in-frame clones and is missing some. The sample holds roughly 82,000 clones, about 85% seen once. Sequences were derived from peripheral blood, sampled on day 0 of AZD1222 vaccination. These receptor sequences come from an adult in good health.

The chain employs TRBV7-2 and TRBJ2-1, with D possibly TRBD1 on 6 matching bases. This CDR3 has 14 residues. The germline V gene encodes CDR1 SGHTA and CDR2 FQGNSA. The V end was cut by 5 bases, the J end by 9 bases, with 17 bases between. CDR3 residues: CASSPITGLGEQFF. As DNA, the CDR3 is TGTGCCAGCAGCCCGATTACAGGGCTAGGTGAGCAGTTCTTC.

CDR3 in amino acids: CASSLRRGGTPNQETQYF. The CDR3 DNA follows: TGTGCCAGCAGCTTACGGCGGGGGGGTACCCCGAACCAAGAGACCCAGTACTTC. The gene calls are TRBV7-9 and TRBJ2-5; the match to TRBD2 covers 9 bases. V lost 2 bases and J lost 0; bases outside the gene matches: 10. The CDR3 consists of 18 residues. Per the germline V gene, CDR1 is SEHNR and CDR2 is FQNEAQ (reference sequence).

Here the CDR3 reads CATSDGPGEYNEQFF. CDR3 coding DNA: TGTGCCACCAGTGATGGGCCAGGGGAATACAATGAGCAGTTCTTC. The chain couples TRBV24-1 to TRBJ2-1; a possible D gene is TRBD1 (6 bases). There are 15 residues in the CDR3. V was pared by 3 bases and J by 4 bases, with 12 bases between. Germline V lookup: CDR1 KGHDR, CDR2 SFDVKD.

This clone was detected only a few times. The V call is TRBV6-6, the J call TRBJ1-5, with TRBD1 as a possible D gene (5 bases). The V and J ends lost 2 bases and 5 bases respectively, with 10 bases between them. Germline loops: CDR1 MNHNY, CDR2 SVGAGI (reference sequence). This CDR3 has 14 amino acids. DNA of the CDR3: TGTGCCAGCAGTTACCGGCAGGGTGATCAGCCCCAGCATTTT. This gives the protein CASSYRQGDQPQHF.

This chain links TRBV2 with TRBJ2-1; TRBD2 might be the D (6 bases). The CDR3 is 15 residues long. Germline lookup yields CDR1 SNHLY and CDR2 FYNNEI. V dropped 4 bases and J dropped 3 bases, with 13 bases sitting between them. The CDR3 nucleotides read TGTGCCAGCAGTGTCAGGGCGGGGATCTACAATGAGCAGTTCTTC. It encodes CASSVRAGIYNEQFF.

The J gene is TRBJ1-4, the V gene TRBV7-9, with D possibly TRBD1 on 6 matching bases. CDR3 length: 19 residues. V dropped 0 bases and J dropped 8 bases, with 25 bases sitting between them. Germline V CDR1 and CDR2: SEHNR, FQNEAQ (reference sequence). CDR3 residues: CASSLAGALGPTSPEKLFF. The CDR3, as DNA: TGTGCCAGCAGCTTAGCGGGGGCCCTGGGCCCAACCTCCCCGGAAAAACTGTTTTTT.

The chain joins TRBV29-1 to TRBJ1-1, with unresolved D. Trimming took off 5 bases at V and 0 bases at J, with 10 bases between the two ends. Germline assignment: CDR1 SQVTM and CDR2 ANQGSEA. The CDR3 covers 13 residues. CDR3 in amino acids: CSVRPSMNTEAFF. The CDR3 nucleotides read TGCAGCGTTCGGCCTTCTATGAACACTGAAGCTTTCTTT.

The chain has TRBV7-2 and TRBJ2-3; 7 bases fit TRBD2. Germline V CDR1 and CDR2: SGHTA, FQGNSA. The CDR3 extends over 15 amino acids. Trimming cost V 1 base and J 5 bases; bases outside gene matches: 6. CDR3 protein: CASSLDVGGRDTQYF. The DNA of the CDR3 is TGTGCCAGCAGCTTAGATGTCGGGGGGAGAGATACGCAGTATTTT. The whole variable domain, remainder taken from reference TRBV7-2 and TRBJ2-3, is GAGVSQSPSNKVTEKGKDVELRCDPISGHTALYWYRQSLGQGLEFLIYFQGNSAPDKSGLPSDRFSAERTGGSVSTLTIQRTQQEDSAVYLCASSLDVGGRDTQYFGPGTRLTVL.

The gene calls are TRBV5-1 and TRBJ2-3, with TRBD1 identical over 9 bases. CDR1 and CDR2 from the germline V gene are SGHRS and YFSETQ. The V and J ends lost 4 bases and 4 bases, in that order; junction bases with no gene match: 10. There are 16 residues in the CDR3. The CDR3 region is CASSPFRDRVADTQYF. The CDR3 nucleotides read TGCGCCAGCAGCCCCTTCCGGGACAGGGTAGCAGATACGCAGTATTTT.

The J gene is TRBJ2-2, the V gene TRBV6-1; TRBD2 might be the D (6 bases). Germline CDR1 reads MNHNS; CDR2 reads SASEGT. The length of the CDR3 is 16 residues. V lost 0 bases and J lost 4, with 12 bases in between. Here the CDR3 reads CASSEARGAFTGELFF. In DNA form, the CDR3 reads TGTGCCAGCAGTGAAGCTCGCGGGGCGTTCACCGGGGAGCTGTTTTTT.

This clone was recorded once. DNA of the CDR3: TGTGCCAGCAGTAACAGGGGGCTCAGTGGCTACACCTTC. Amino acid sequence: CASSNRGLSGYTF. The rearrangement links TRBV6-2 or TRBV6-3 to TRBJ1-2, with 9 nucleotides matching TRBD1. Germline V CDR1 and CDR2: MNHEY, SVGEGT. The CDR3 covers 13 residues. Trimming took 5 bases from V and 7 from J; bases not matched to a gene: 5.

The J gene is TRBJ1-1, the V gene TRBV11-2; D unclear. There are 13 residues in the CDR3. V lost 1 base, J lost 0 bases, and 3 bases lay in between. Germline assignment: CDR1 SGHAT and CDR2 FQNNGV. As DNA, the CDR3 is TGTGCCAGCAGCTTAGTACTGAACACTGAAGCTTTCTTT. Translated, it gives CASSLVLNTEAFF.

The chain combines TRBV7-9 with TRBJ1-3; the D is unclear. CDR1 and CDR2 from the germline V gene are SEHNR and FQNEAQ (reference sequence). The CDR3 totals 14 residues. Between the trimmed V and J ends, which lost 0 bases and 5 bases, there was a span of 8 bases. CDR3 amino acids: CASSLASLRNTIYF. For the CDR3, the DNA is TGTGCCAGCAGCTTAGCCAGCCTTCGAAACACCATATATTTT.

The chain recombines TRBV28 with TRBJ2-7, with TRBD1 matching 8 bases. CDR1 is MDHEN, CDR2 SYDVKM, per germline. Germline trimming cut 3 bases from V and 4 bases from J; bases unmatched to any gene: 5. The CDR3 contains 14 residues. DNA for the CDR3: TGTGCCAGCAGTTTTTCAGGGGGCGCTTACGAGCAGTACTTC. This encodes CASSFSGGAYEQYF.

The chain uses TRBV5-1 and TRBJ1-1, with D hard to call. The V and J ends lost 2 bases and 0 bases respectively, with 8 bases between them. The CDR3 loop spans 14 amino acids. Germline CDR1 and CDR2: SGHRS and YFSETQ. CDR3 sequence (DNA): TGCGCCAGCAGCTTAGATGCGGTGAACACTGAAGCTTTCTTT. It yields the protein CASSLDAVNTEAFF.

This CDR3 reads CASSLDPAGNQPQHF. CDR3 in DNA: TGCGCCAGCAGCTTGGACCCAGCGGGCAATCAGCCCCAGCATTTT. V is TRBV5-1 and J is TRBJ1-5; no reliable D call. Germline V gene lookup returns CDR1 SGHRS and CDR2 YFSETQ. Trimming shortened V by 0 bases and J by 2 bases, and 9 bases separated the two germline ends. The CDR3 is made up of 15 amino acids. The entire variable domain, with the rest obtained from reference TRBV5-1 and TRBJ1-5, is as follows: KAGVTQTPRYLIKTRGQQVTLSCSPISGHRSVSWYQQTPGQGLQFLFEYFSETQRNKGNFPGRFSGRQFSNSRSEMNVSTLELGDSALYLCASSLDPAGNQPQHFGDGTRLSIL.

The chain combines TRBV7-8 with TRBJ2-1; 9 bases fit TRBD2. The CDR3 is 15 residues long. V was clipped by 1 base and J by 6 bases; unmatched bases: 4. CDR1 and CDR2 (germline): SGHVS, FQNEAQ. CDR3 nucleotides: TGTGCCAGCAGCTTAGGCCAACTAGCGGGCAATGAGCAGTTCTTC. As protein: CASSLGQLAGNEQFF.

The CDR3 DNA reads as TGCAGTGCTAGTCTAGCGGGGGGCCCCGGGACGCAGTATTTT. This encodes CSASLAGGPGTQYF. The gene calls are TRBV20-1 and TRBJ2-3, with 11 positions matching TRBD2. CDR3 size: 14 residues. Germline V gene data show CDR1 as DFQATT and CDR2 as SNEGSKA (reference sequence). J was trimmed by 9 bases and V by 3 bases; bases with no gene match: 8.

This clone was seen a few times. The chain uses TRBV7-2 and TRBJ2-5; the match to TRBD1 covers 7 bases. The V gene's germline CDR1 is SGHTA and CDR2 FQGNSA. V shed 6 bases, J shed 5 bases, and the junction held 6 bases outside the gene matches. This CDR3 contains 13 residues. The CDR3 coding sequence is TGTGCCAGCAGTCTACAGGGGCGGGAGACCCAGTACTTC. It translates to CASSLQGRETQYF.

The chain links TRBV10-3 to TRBJ2-2, with TRBD2 matching 11 bases. The CDR3 runs 17 residues. Germline V gene data show CDR1 as ENHRY and CDR2 as SYGVKD. V lost 3 bases and J lost 1; bases outside the gene matches: 4. Here the CDR3 DNA reads TGTGCCATCAGTGACCCCGGACTAGCGGGGAACACCGGGGAGCTGTTTTTT. It translates to CAISDPGLAGNTGELFF.

V gene TRBV19 combines with J gene TRBJ1-5; a weak D match, TRBD1 (5 bases). With 4 bases removed from V and 6 bases from J, the gap between germline ends came to 16 bases. The germline CDR1 and CDR2 sequences are LNHDA and SQIVND (reference sequence). The CDR3 contains 15 residues. CDR3 bases: TGTGCCAGTAGTACCCCGAACGGGGGAGGTCAGCCCCAGCATTTT. This encodes CASSTPNGGGQPQHF. Supplemented by reference TRBV19 and TRBJ1-5, the full variable domain reads DGGITQSPKYLFRKEGQNVTLSCEQNLNHDAMYWYRQDPGQGLRLIYYSQIVNDFQKGDIAEGYSVSREKKESFPLTVTSAQKNPTAFYLCASSTPNGGGQPQHFGDGTRLSIL.

In nucleotides, the CDR3 is TGTGCCAGCAGGAGGGCGGGGGCCGGGGCCAACGTCCTGACTTTC. Protein sequence: CASRRAGAGANVLTF. This chain connects TRBV28 to TRBJ2-6, with D maybe TRBD2 (7 bases). Trimming stripped 6 bases from V and 4 bases from J, with 13 bases between. CDR3 length: 15 residues. Germline CDR1 is MDHEN and CDR2 is SYDVKM.